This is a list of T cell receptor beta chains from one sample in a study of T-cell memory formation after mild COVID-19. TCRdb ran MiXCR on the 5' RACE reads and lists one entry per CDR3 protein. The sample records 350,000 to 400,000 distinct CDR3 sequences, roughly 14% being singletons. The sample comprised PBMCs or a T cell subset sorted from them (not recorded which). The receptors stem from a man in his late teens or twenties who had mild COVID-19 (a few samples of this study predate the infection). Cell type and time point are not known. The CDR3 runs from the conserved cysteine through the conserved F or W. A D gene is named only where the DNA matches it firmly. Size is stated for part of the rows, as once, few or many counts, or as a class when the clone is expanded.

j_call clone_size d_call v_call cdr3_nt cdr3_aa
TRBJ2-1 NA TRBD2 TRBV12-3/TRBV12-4 TGTGCCAGCAGTTCTAGCGGGGGGGCGGGGAATGAGCAGTTCTTC CASSSSGGAGNEQFF
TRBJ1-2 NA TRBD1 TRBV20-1 TGCAGTGCGAGGGGGCTGCATGGCTACACCTTC CSARGLHGYTF
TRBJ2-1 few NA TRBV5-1 TGCGCCAGCAGCTTGGGCCGAGGGGGGGCCGTCTATGAGCAGTTCTTC CASSLGRGGAVYEQFF
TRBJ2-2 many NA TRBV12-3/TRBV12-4 TGTGCCAGCACCCCTCGGATGAACACCGGGGAGCTGTTTTTT CASTPRMNTGELFF
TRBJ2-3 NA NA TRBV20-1 TGCAGTGCTAGGGTCGGGACCTTCACAGATACGCAGTATTTT CSARVGTFTDTQYF
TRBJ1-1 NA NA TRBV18 TGTGCCAGCTCACCGGGTCACGTGCCCGTTATTGGGAGCACTGAAGCTTTCTTT CASSPGHVPVIGSTEAFF
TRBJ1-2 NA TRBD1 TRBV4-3 TGCGCCAGCAGCCAGACGACAGGGGAGAACTATGGCTACACCTTC CASSQTTGENYGYTF
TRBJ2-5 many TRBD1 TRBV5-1 TGCGCCAGCAGCTTGGCCGGACAGGGGGCTGAGACCCAGTACTTC CASSLAGQGAETQYF
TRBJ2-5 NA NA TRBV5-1 TGCGCCAGCAGCTACCCCCCAGGGGAGACCCAGTACTTC CASSYPPGETQYF
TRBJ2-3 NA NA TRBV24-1 TGTGCCACCAGTGACCCCGGGGCGGGCGTCCAAGATACGCAGTATTTT CATSDPGAGVQDTQYF
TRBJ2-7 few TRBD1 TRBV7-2 TGTGCCAGCAGCCCCGACAGGGGAAACTACGAGCAGTACTTC CASSPDRGNYEQYF
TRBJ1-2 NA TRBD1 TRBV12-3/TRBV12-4 TGTGCCAGCAGTCCCGGGACAGGGGTTCTGGGCACCTTC CASSPGTGVLGTF
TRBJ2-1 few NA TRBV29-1 TGCAGCGTTGAAGGCACCGGACCCCCCGGTATAGGGCAGTTCTTC CSVEGTGPPGIGQFF
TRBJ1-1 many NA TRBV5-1 TGCGCCAGCAGCCGAGGAGGGCAGAACACTGAAGCTTTCTTT CASSRGGQNTEAFF
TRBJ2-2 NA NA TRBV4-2 TGTGCCAGCAGCCAAGATCCCGCCAGCCGTCGGGGCACCGGGGAGCTGTTTTTT CASSQDPASRRGTGELFF
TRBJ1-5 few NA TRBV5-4 TGTGCCAGCAGCTCAGGGGACCAGCCCCAGCATTTT CASSSGDQPQHF
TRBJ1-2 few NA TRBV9 TGTGCCAGCAGCGTACAATTCTCGGCCCTCACCTTC CASSVQFSALTF
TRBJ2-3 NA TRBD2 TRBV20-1 TGCAGTGCTATATCGACTAGCGGGAGCGCAGATACGCAGTATTTT CSAISTSGSADTQYF
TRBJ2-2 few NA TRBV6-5 TGTGCCAGCAGGTCTCCCGGGGAGCTGTTTTTT CASRSPGELFF
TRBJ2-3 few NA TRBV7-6 TGTGCCAGCAGACCTACCCGAACAGATACGCAGTATTTT CASRPTRTDTQYF
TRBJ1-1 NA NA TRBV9 TGTGCCAGCAGCGTAGCTACAAGGGAAGAAGCTTTCTTT CASSVATREEAFF